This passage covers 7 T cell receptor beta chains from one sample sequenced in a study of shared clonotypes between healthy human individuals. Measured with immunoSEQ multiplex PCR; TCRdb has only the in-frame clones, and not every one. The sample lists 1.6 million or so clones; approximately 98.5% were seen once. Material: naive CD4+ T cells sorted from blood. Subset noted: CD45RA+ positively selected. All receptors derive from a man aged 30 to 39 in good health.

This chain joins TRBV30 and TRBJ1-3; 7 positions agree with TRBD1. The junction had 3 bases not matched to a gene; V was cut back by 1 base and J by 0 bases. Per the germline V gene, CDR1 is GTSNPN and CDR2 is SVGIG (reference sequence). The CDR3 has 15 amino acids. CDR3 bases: TGTGCCTGGAGTGCGGGACAGCACTCTGGAAACACCATATATTTT. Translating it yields CAWSAGQHSGNTIYF. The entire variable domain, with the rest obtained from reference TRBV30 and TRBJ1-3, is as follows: SQTIHQWPATLVQPVGSPLSLECTVEGTSNPNLYWYRQAAGRGLQLLFYSVGIGQISSEVPQNLSASRPQDRQFILSSKKLLLSDSGFYLCAWSAGQHSGNTIYFGEGSWLTVV.

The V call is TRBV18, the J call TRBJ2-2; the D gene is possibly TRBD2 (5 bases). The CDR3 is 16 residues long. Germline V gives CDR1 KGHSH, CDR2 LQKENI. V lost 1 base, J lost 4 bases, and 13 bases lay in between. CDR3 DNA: TGTGCCAGCTCACCACTGATGCGGGCGATCACCGGGGAGCTGTTTTTT. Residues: CASSPLMRAITGELFF.

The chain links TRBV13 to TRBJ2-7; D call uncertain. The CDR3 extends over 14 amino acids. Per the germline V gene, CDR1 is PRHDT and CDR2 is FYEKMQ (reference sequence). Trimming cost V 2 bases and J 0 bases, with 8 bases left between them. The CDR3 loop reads CASSLPEHSYEQYF. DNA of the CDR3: TGTGCCAGCAGCTTACCCGAGCACTCCTACGAGCAGTACTTC.

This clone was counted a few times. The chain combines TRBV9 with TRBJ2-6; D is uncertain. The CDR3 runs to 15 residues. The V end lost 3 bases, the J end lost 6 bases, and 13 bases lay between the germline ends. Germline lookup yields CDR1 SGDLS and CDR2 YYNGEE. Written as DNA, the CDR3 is TGTGCCAGCAGCGAGGGCCCCGTCTTGGCCAACGTCCTGACTTTC. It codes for CASSEGPVLANVLTF. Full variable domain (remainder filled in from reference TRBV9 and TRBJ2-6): DSGVTQTPKHLITATGQRVTLRCSPRSGDLSVYWYQQSLDQGLQFLIQYYNGEERAKGNILERFSAQQFPDLHSELNLSSLELGDSALYFCASSEGPVLANVLTFGAGSRLTVL.

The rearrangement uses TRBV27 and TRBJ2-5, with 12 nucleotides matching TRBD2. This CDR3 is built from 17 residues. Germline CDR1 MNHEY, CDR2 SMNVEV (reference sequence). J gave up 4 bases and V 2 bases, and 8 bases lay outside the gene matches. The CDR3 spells CASSLRGLAGGRETQYF. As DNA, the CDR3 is TGTGCCAGCAGTTTACGTGGGCTAGCGGGAGGGAGAGAGACCCAGTACTTC.

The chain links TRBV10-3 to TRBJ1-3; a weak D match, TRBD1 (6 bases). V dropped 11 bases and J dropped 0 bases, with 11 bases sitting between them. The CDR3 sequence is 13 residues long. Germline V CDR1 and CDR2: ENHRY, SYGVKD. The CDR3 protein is CAYRVHSGNTIYF. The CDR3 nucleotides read TGTGCCTACAGGGTTCACTCTGGAAACACCATATATTTT.

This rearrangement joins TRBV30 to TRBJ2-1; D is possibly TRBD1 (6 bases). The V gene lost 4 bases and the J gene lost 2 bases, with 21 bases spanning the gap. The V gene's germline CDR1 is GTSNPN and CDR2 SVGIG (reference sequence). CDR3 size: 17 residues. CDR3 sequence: CAWNSKISGTPYNEQFF. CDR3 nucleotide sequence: TGTGCCTGGAATTCTAAAATCTCAGGGACACCCTACAATGAGCAGTTCTTC. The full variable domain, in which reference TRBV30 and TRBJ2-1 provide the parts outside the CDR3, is SQTIHQWPATLVQPVGSPLSLECTVEGTSNPNLYWYRQAAGRGLQLLFYSVGIGQISSEVPQNLSASRPQDRQFILSSKKLLLSDSGFYLCAWNSKISGTPYNEQFFGPGTRLTVL.